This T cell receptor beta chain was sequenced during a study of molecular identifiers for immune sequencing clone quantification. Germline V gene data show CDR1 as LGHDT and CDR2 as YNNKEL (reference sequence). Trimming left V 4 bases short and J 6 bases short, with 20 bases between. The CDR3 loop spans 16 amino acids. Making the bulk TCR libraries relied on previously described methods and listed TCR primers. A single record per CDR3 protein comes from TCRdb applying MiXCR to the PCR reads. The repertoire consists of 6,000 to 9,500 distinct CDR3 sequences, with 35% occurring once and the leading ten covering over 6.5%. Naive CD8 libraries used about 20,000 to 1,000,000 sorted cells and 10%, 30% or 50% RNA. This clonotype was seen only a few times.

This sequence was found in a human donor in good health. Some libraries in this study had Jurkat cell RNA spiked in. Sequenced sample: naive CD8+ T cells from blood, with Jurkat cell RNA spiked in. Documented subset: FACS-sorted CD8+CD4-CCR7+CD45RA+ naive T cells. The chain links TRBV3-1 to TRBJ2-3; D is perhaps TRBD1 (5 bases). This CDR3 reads CASSPLGSGSGDTQYF. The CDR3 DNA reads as TGTGCCAGCAGCCCCTTGGGCTCAGGCTCAGGGGATACGCAGTATTTT.